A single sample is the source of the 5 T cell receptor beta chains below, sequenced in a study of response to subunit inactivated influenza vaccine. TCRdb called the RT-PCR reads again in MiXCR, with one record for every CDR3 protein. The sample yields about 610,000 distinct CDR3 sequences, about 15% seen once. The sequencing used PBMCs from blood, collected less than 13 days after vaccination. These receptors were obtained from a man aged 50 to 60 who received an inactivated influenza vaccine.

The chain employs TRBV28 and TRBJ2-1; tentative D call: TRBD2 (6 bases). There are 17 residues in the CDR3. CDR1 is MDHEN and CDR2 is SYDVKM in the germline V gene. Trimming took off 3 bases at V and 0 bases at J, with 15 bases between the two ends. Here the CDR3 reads CASSLVGRLSSYNEQFF. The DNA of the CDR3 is TGTGCCAGCAGTTTGGTTGGGAGGCTTAGCTCCTACAATGAGCAGTTCTTC.

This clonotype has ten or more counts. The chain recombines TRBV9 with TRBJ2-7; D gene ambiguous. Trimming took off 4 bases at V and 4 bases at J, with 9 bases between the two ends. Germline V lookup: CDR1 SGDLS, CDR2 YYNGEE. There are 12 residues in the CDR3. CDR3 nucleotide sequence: TGTGCCAGCAGCCGTAGTGGGTACGAGCAGTACTTC. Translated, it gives CASSRSGYEQYF.

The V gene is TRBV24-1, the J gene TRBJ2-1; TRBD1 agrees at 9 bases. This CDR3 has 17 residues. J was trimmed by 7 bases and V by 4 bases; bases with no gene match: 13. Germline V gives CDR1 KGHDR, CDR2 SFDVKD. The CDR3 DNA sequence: TGTGCCACCAGTGACCTGGGACAGGGCCACCTTAGGAATGAGCAGTTCTTC. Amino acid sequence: CATSDLGQGHLRNEQFF.

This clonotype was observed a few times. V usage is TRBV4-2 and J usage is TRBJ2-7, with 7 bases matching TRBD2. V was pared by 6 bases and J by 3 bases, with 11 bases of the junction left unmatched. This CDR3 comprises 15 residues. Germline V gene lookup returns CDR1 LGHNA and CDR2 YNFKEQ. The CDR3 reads CASRSKSLADYEQYF. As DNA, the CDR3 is TGTGCCAGCAGATCCAAAAGCCTAGCGGACTACGAGCAGTACTTC.

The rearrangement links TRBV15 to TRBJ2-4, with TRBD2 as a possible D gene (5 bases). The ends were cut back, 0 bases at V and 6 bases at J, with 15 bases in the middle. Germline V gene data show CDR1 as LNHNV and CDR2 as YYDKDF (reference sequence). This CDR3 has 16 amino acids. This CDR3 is CATSREPGVKGNIQYF. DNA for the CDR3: TGTGCCACCAGCAGAGAGCCCGGGGTCAAGGGAAACATTCAGTACTTC.